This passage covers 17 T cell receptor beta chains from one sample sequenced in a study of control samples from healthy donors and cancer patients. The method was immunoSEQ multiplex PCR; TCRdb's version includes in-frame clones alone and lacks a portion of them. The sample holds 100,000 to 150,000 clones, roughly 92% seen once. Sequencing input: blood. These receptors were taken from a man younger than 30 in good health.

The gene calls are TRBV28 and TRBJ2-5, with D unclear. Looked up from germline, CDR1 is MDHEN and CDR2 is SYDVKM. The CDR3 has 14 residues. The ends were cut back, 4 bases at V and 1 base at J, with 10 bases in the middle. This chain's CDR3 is CASSSQQTQETQYF. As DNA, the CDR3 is TGTGCCAGCAGTTCTCAGCAGACCCAAGAGACCCAGTACTTC.

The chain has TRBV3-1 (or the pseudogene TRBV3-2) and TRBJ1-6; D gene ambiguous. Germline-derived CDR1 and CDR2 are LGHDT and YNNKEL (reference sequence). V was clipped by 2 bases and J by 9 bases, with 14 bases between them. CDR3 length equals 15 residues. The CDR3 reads CASSQFRTEFSPLHF. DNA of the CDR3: TGTGCCAGCAGCCAATTCAGGACTGAGTTTTCACCCCTCCACTTT.

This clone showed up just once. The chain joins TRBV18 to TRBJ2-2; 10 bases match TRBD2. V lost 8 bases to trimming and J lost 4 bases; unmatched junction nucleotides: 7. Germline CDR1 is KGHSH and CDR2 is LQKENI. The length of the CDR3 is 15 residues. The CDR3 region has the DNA TGTGCCAGCCCCCCCACTAGCGGGGTCACCGGGGAGCTGTTTTTT. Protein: CASPPTSGVTGELFF. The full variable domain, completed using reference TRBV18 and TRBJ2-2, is NAGVMQNPRHLVRRRGQEARLRCSPMKGHSHVYWYRQLPEEGLKFMVYLQKENIIDESGMPKERFSAEFPKEGPSILRIQQVVRGDSAAYFCASPPTSGVTGELFFGEGSRLTVL.

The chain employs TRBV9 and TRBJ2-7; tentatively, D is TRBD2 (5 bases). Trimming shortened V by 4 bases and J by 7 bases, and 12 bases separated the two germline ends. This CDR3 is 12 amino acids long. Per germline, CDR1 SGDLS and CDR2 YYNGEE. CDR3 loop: CASSSATGEQYF. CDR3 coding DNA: TGTGCCAGCAGCTCCGCCACGGGGGAGCAGTACTTC.

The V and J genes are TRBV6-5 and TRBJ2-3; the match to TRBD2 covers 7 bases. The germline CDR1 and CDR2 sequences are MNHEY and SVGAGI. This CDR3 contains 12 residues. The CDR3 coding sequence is TGTGTTCTCAAGGGAGGGGCAGATACGCAGTATTTT. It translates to CVLKGGADTQYF.

This CDR3 is CASSPGQGEQVLHF. The CDR3 nucleotides are TGCGCCAGCAGCCCGGGGCAGGGTGAACAGGTCCTCCACTTT. The V gene is TRBV5-1, the J gene TRBJ1-6, with D perhaps matching TRBD1 (5 bases). The germline V and J ends were trimmed by 4 bases and 15 bases, with 20 bases remaining between them. CDR1 and CDR2 from the germline V gene are SGHRS and YFSETQ. CDR3 length: 14 residues.

CDR3 amino acids: CSVEITGGYEQYF. DNA of the CDR3: TGCAGCGTTGAAATTACAGGGGGCTACGAGCAGTACTTC. The chain uses TRBV29-1 and TRBJ2-7, with 8 bases matching TRBD1. V trimming: 2 bases; J trimming: 3 bases; junction bases outside the gene matches: 3. The germline gives CDR1 SQVTM, CDR2 ANQGSEA. CDR3 length: 13 amino acids.

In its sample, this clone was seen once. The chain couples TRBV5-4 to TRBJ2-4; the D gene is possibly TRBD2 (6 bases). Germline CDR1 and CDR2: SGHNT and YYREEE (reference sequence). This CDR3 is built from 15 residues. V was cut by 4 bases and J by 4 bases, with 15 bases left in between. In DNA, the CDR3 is TGTGCCAGCAGCGGGCGGGGCACCGAGAAAAACATTCAGTACTTC. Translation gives CASSGRGTEKNIQYF.

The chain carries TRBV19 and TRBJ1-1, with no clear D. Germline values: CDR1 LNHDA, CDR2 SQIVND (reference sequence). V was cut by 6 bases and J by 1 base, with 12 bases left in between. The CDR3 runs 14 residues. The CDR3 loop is CASSVRGRNTEAFF. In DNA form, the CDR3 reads TGTGCCAGTAGCGTGAGAGGCAGGAACACTGAAGCTTTCTTT.

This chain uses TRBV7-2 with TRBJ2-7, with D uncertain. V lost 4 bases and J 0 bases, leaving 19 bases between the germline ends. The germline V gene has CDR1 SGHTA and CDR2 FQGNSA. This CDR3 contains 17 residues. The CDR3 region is CASSSPRTSPGSYEQYF. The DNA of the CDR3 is TGTGCCAGCAGCTCCCCCCGTACCTCACCTGGCTCCTACGAGCAGTACTTC.

The CDR3 coding sequence is TGTGCCAGCAGCTTATGGATGAACACTGAAGCTTTCTTT. Its protein is CASSLWMNTEAFF. The V call is TRBV11-2, the J call TRBJ1-1, with D unclear. V lost 2 bases to trimming and J lost 0 bases, with 4 bases between them. This CDR3 has 13 residues. From germline, CDR1 is SGHAT and CDR2 FQNNGV.

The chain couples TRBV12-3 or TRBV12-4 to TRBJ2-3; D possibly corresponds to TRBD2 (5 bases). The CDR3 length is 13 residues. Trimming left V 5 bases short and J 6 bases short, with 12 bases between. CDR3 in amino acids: CASSRAGLDTQYF. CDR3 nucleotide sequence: TGTGCCAGCAGTAGGGCGGGTCTGGATACGCAGTATTTT.

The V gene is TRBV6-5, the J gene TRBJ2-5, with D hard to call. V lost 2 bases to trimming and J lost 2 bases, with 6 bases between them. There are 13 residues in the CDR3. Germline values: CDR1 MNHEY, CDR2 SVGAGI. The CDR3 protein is CASSYRAQETQYF. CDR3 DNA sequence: TGTGCCAGCAGTTACCGGGCTCAAGAGACCCAGTACTTC.

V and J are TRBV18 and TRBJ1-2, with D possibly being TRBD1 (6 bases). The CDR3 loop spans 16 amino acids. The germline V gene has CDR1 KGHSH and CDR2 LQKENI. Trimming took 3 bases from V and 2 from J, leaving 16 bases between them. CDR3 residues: CASSPGLGGANYGYTF. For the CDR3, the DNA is TGTGCCAGCTCACCCGGCCTTGGGGGGGCCAACTATGGCTACACCTTC.

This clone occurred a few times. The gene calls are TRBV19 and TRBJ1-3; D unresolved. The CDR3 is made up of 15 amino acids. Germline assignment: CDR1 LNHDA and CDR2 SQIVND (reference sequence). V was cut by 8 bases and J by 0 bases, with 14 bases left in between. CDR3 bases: TGTGCCAGTGTGGGTCTAGTCTCCTCTGGAAACACCATATATTTT. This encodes CASVGLVSSGNTIYF.

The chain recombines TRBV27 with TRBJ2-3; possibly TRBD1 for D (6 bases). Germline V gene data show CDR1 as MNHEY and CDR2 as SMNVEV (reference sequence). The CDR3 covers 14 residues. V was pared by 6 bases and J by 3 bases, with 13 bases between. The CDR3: CASRWGQGTDTQYF. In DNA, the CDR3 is TGTGCCAGCAGGTGGGGGCAGGGGACAGATACGCAGTATTTT.

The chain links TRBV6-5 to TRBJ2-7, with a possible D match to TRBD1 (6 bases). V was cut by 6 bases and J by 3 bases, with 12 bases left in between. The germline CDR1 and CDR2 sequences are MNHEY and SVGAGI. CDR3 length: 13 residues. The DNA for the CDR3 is TGTGCCAGCAGACCTAGGACAGTCTACGAGCAGTACTTC. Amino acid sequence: CASRPRTVYEQYF.